These 29 T cell receptor beta chains came from one sample sequenced in a study of HIV-infected patients and healthy controls (dated by TCRdb to the mid-2010s). Whole blood was used without cell fractionation, so all unsorted peripheral T cells were reflected in the repertoire. Receptor libraries were prepared by 5' RACE. The sample was run on an Illumina MiSeq. SuperScript III was used to reverse transcribe 500 ng RNA with primers targeting the alpha and beta constant regions. Separate libraries for the alpha and beta chains were generated through chain-specific third strand synthesis that incorporated multiplexing indices. In-frame beta chains were kept once TCRdb had trimmed the public reads at Q25 with fastp and called clones with MiXCR. For every CDR3 protein sequence, its rows merge into one entry that carries the most common genes and DNA. The sample table holds 8,100 or so distinct CDR3 sequences, of which less than 9.5% were seen once. The ten largest clones add up to approximately 17% of the sample.

The sample here was blood, taken before antiretroviral therapy. The source of these receptors is an adult with HIV infection.

By sample fraction, this clonotype is medium-sized. The V gene is TRBV11-3, the J gene TRBJ1-3; D possibly corresponds to TRBD1 (6 bases). This CDR3 contains 13 residues. CDR1 and CDR2 (germline): SGHNT, YENEEA. Trimming took 5 bases from V and 3 from J, leaving 8 bases between them. The CDR3 region is CASSTGSGNTIYF. CDR3 nucleotide sequence: TGTGCCAGCAGCACAGGGAGTGGAAACACCATATATTTT.

The chain couples TRBV29-1 to TRBJ2-3; D gene unclear. From germline, CDR1 is SQVTM and CDR2 ANQGSEA. Trimming took off 5 bases at V and 0 bases at J, with 3 bases between the two ends. CDR3 size: 11 residues. The CDR3: CSVFSTDTQYF. DNA of the CDR3: TGCAGCGTTTTCAGCACAGATACGCAGTATTTT.

Sample share makes this clonotype medium-sized (0.01 to 0.1%). The chain uses TRBV20-1 and TRBJ2-1; the D call may be TRBD1 or TRBD2 (5 bases each). V dropped 7 bases and J dropped 4 bases, with 11 bases sitting between them. CDR3 length: 12 amino acids. Germline CDR1 reads DFQATT; CDR2 reads SNEGSKA (reference sequence). The CDR3 here is CSGMGVYNEQFF. As DNA, the CDR3 is TGCAGTGGGATGGGGGTATACAATGAGCAGTTCTTC.

This clonotype occurred a few times. The chain uses TRBV30 and TRBJ1-1; possible D gene TRBD1, 6 bases. The CDR3 is made up of 14 amino acids. Germline V gene lookup returns CDR1 GTSNPN and CDR2 SVGIG (reference sequence). V was clipped by 2 bases and J by 6 bases, with 16 bases between them. CDR3 region: CAWSFPGGAAEAFF. CDR3 nucleotides: TGTGCCTGGAGTTTTCCGGGGGGGGCGGCTGAAGCTTTCTTT.

This clonotype was seen ten or more times. This sequence joins TRBV11-1 and TRBJ1-6; D is uncertain. Germline-derived CDR1 and CDR2 are SGHAT and FQDESV (reference sequence). V was pared by 3 bases and J by 4 bases, with 10 bases between. The length of the CDR3 is 15 residues. CDR3 amino acids: CASSLDAAYNSPLHF. The CDR3 coding sequence is TGTGCCAGCAGCTTGGACGCAGCGTATAATTCACCCCTCCACTTT.

This clonotype was counted at least ten times. The chain recombines TRBV20-1 with TRBJ2-5; 10 bases are a match to TRBD2. This CDR3 has 13 amino acids. Looked up from germline, CDR1 is DFQATT and CDR2 is SNEGSKA (reference sequence). Trimming at V came to 6 bases and at J to 4 bases, leaving 5 bases not matched to a gene. The CDR3 protein is CSAQTSGLETQYF. The CDR3, as DNA: TGCAGTGCGCAGACTAGCGGGTTAGAGACCCAGTACTTC.

Only a few counts were recorded for this clonotype. The chain is built from TRBV4-1 and TRBJ1-5; the D gene is possibly TRBD1 (5 bases). Germline V gives CDR1 MGHRA, CDR2 YSYEKL. The CDR3 is 15 residues long. Trimming pared 1 base from V and 7 bases from J, leaving 14 bases between. The CDR3 spells CASSQGRGDRQPQHF. The CDR3 DNA follows: TGCGCCAGCAGCCAAGGACGGGGGGATCGGCAGCCCCAGCATTTT.

This clonotype was observed at least ten times. This chain connects TRBV13 to TRBJ1-1; D not certain. This CDR3 contains 16 residues. CDR1 is PRHDT, CDR2 FYEKMQ, per germline (reference sequence). Trimming cost V 6 bases and J 7 bases, with 24 bases left between them. The CDR3 loop reads CASRLKMDLLGSEAFF. DNA for the CDR3: TGTGCCAGCAGACTGAAGATGGACCTTCTTGGGAGTGAAGCTTTCTTT. Drawing the rest from reference TRBV13 and TRBJ1-1, the complete variable domain is AAGVIQSPRHLIKEKRETATLKCYPIPRHDTVYWYQQGPGQDPQFLISFYEKMQSDKGSIPDRFSAQQFSDYHSELNMSSLELGDSALYFCASRLKMDLLGSEAFFGQGTRLTVV.

This clonotype was seen repeatedly, ten times or more. The V call is TRBV20-1, the J call TRBJ2-1; 8 bases agree with TRBD2. The V gene end was trimmed by 8 bases and the J gene end by 5 bases; junction bases not matched to a gene: 5. The CDR3 spans 12 residues. Germline V lookup: CDR1 DFQATT, CDR2 SNEGSKA (reference sequence). The CDR3 loop is CSSLAGDNEQFF. In DNA form, the CDR3 reads TGCAGTTCCCTAGCGGGCGACAATGAGCAGTTCTTC.

This clonotype was detected a few times. This may arise from a read error, as a much more abundant clone is one base away. The chain combines TRBV5-6 with TRBJ2-5, with 10 bases aligning to TRBD1. In germline, CDR1 is SGHDT, CDR2 YYEEEE. This CDR3 is built from 14 residues. DNA for the CDR3: TGTGCCAGCAGCGACAGGGGGCCACTAGAGACCCGGTACTTC. Protein product: CASSDRGPLETRYF.

By share, this clonotype ranks as medium-sized (0.01 to 0.1%). The chain has TRBV15 and TRBJ2-1, with 7 bases identical to TRBD1. Germline CDR1 is LNHNV and CDR2 is YYDKDF (reference sequence). With 2 bases clipped from V and 0 bases from J, the junction kept 7 bases outside the gene matches. The CDR3 covers 17 residues. CDR3 region: CATSRTGTVNSYNEQFF. CDR3 sequence (DNA): TGTGCCACCAGCAGAACCGGGACAGTCAACTCCTACAATGAGCAGTTCTTC.

The chain employs TRBV4-1 and TRBJ2-1; no clear D gene. The CDR3 has 12 amino acids. Germline V gene sequence: CDR1 MGHRA, CDR2 YSYEKL. V dropped 1 base and J dropped 5 bases, with 3 bases sitting between them. The CDR3: CASSQVDNEQFF. DNA of the CDR3: TGCGCCAGCAGCCAAGTTGACAATGAGCAGTTCTTC.

This chain links TRBV29-1 with TRBJ2-5, with D hard to call. With 6 bases removed from V and 2 bases from J, the gap between germline ends came to 4 bases. The CDR3 consists of 10 residues. Germline V lookup: CDR1 SQVTM, CDR2 ANQGSEA. The DNA of the CDR3 is TGCAGCGTCGTTCAAGAGACCCAGTACTTC. Translating gives CSVVQETQYF. Filled out from reference TRBV29-1 and TRBJ2-5, the complete variable domain reads SAVISQKPSRDICQRGTSLTIQCQVDSQVTMMFWYRQQPGQSLTLIATANQGSEATYESGFVIDKFPISRPNLTFSTLTVSNMSPEDSSIYLCSVVQETQYFGPGTRLLVL.

The chain carries TRBV6-6 and TRBJ2-7; D uncertain. V was shortened by 6 bases and J by 2 bases, with 17 bases between the two germline ends. The germline V gene has CDR1 MNHNY and CDR2 SVGAGI (reference sequence). The CDR3 has 15 residues. CDR3 protein: CASSPPGDLTYEQYF. The CDR3 nucleotides read TGTGCCAGCAGCCCCCCTGGCGATCTGACCTACGAGCAGTACTTC.

This clonotype has ten or more counts. CDR3 sequence: CASSHRDSYSYEQYF. CDR3 coding DNA: TGCGCCAGCAGCCACAGGGACAGCTATTCCTACGAGCAGTACTTC. The gene calls are TRBV4-1 and TRBJ2-7; 7 nucleotides align to TRBD1. Trimming cost V 3 bases and J 1 base; bases outside gene matches: 6. The CDR3 length is 15 residues. The germline gives CDR1 MGHRA, CDR2 YSYEKL.

V is TRBV20-1 and J is TRBJ1-1; D is unclear. CDR3 length equals 11 residues. The V end lost 5 bases, the J end lost 2 bases, and 6 bases lay between the germline ends. Per germline, CDR1 DFQATT and CDR2 SNEGSKA (reference sequence). Here the CDR3 DNA reads TGCAGTGCTGCATATAACACTGAAGCTTTCTTT. Translating gives CSAAYNTEAFF.

The sample holds many counts of this clonotype. J is TRBJ1-5 and V is TRBV12-3 or TRBV12-4; D remains unclear. Trimming cost V 3 bases and J 7 bases, with 10 bases left between them. This CDR3 is 13 amino acids long. The CDR3 is CASSLKLGQPQHF. CDR3 sequence (DNA): TGTGCCAGCAGTTTGAAGCTTGGGCAGCCCCAGCATTTT.

This clonotype was picked up many times. This chain uses TRBV6-5 with TRBJ1-2; 8 nucleotides match TRBD1. Germline V CDR1 and CDR2: MNHEY, SVGAGI. This CDR3 contains 15 residues. V shed 4 bases and J 4 bases; nucleotides not matched to a gene: 8. The CDR3 DNA is TGTGCCAGCAGTTCCGCCGGGACAGGAACCTATGGCTACACCTTC. Its translation: CASSSAGTGTYGYTF.

This clonotype was seen repeatedly, ten times or more. This sequence joins TRBV6-5 and TRBJ2-1, with D unclear. In germline, CDR1 is MNHEY, CDR2 SVGAGI. Trimming removed 0 bases at V and 9 bases at J, with 15 bases between. CDR3 length: 15 amino acids. The CDR3 nucleotides read TGTGCCAGCAGTTACTCGGCCCCAGAATACGGTGAGCAGTTCTTC. Protein product: CASSYSAPEYGEQFF.

This clonotype is termed medium-sized. The rearrangement links TRBV30 to TRBJ2-5, with 7 bases fitting TRBD2. CDR3 length: 14 amino acids. CDR1 is GTSNPN, CDR2 SVGIG, per germline (reference sequence). V was pared by 5 bases and J by 2 bases, with 8 bases of the junction left unmatched. In DNA form, the CDR3 reads TGTGCCTGGGACCCATACGGGGGGCAAGAGACCCAGTACTTC. Its protein is CAWDPYGGQETQYF. Full variable domain (missing parts from reference TRBV30 and TRBJ2-5): SQTIHQWPATLVQPVGSPLSLECTVEGTSNPNLYWYRQAAGRGLQLLFYSVGIGQISSEVPQNLSASRPQDRQFILSSKKLLLSDSGFYLCAWDPYGGQETQYFGPGTRLLVL.

This clonotype is deemed medium-sized. The chain uses TRBV19 and TRBJ1-2; D call uncertain. The CDR3 runs 13 residues. With 3 bases removed from V and 1 base from J, the gap between germline ends came to 6 bases. From germline, CDR1 is LNHDA and CDR2 SQIVND (reference sequence). In DNA, the CDR3 is TGTGCCAGTAGTATGGCCCGTAACTATGGCTACACCTTC. Translated: CASSMARNYGYTF.

By sample share, this clonotype is medium-sized. The chain employs TRBV4-1 and TRBJ2-7; TRBD1 matches at 8 bases. With 0 bases clipped from V and 4 bases from J, the junction kept 11 bases outside the gene matches. The CDR3 totals 17 residues. CDR1 and CDR2 from the germline V gene are MGHRA and YSYEKL. The CDR3 sequence: CASSQDFEAGGRYEQYF. The CDR3 nucleotides read TGCGCCAGCAGCCAAGATTTTGAGGCAGGGGGCAGATACGAGCAGTACTTC.

The chain carries TRBV6-6 and TRBJ2-7; D ambiguous. The CDR3 is made up of 11 amino acids. Germline assignment: CDR1 MNHNY and CDR2 SVGAGI (reference sequence). Between the trimmed V and J ends, which lost 3 bases and 6 bases, there was a span of 6 bases. The CDR3 DNA sequence: TGTGCCAGCAGTTATGATCGCGAGCAGTACTTC. The encoded protein is CASSYDREQYF.

This clonotype was seen repeatedly, ten times or more. The V call is TRBV7-9, the J call TRBJ2-3, with TRBD2 identical over 8 bases. The CDR3 length is 16 residues. In germline, CDR1 is SEHNR, CDR2 FQNEAQ (reference sequence). After removal of 2 bases from V and 2 bases from J, the junction contained 6 bases not matched to a gene. The CDR3 nucleotides read TGTGCCAGCAGCTTAAAACTAGCGGAGTTCACAGATACGCAGTATTTT. This codes for CASSLKLAEFTDTQYF.

This clonotype is deemed medium-sized. The V gene is TRBV7-3, the J gene TRBJ1-1, with a possible D match to TRBD1 (6 bases). The CDR3 has 15 amino acids. Germline CDR1 SGHTA, CDR2 FQGTGA. V gave up 1 base and J gave up 5 bases, with 14 bases separating them. CDR3 loop: CASSLRSGGRTEAFF. Here the CDR3 DNA reads TGTGCCAGCAGCTTAAGATCCGGGGGCCGGACTGAAGCTTTCTTT.

The chain is built from TRBV7-9 and TRBJ2-3; 11 positions match TRBD2. Losses at the gene ends were 2 bases for V and 4 bases for J; bases not matched to a gene: 5. This CDR3 is built from 16 residues. Germline CDR1 reads SEHNR; CDR2 reads FQNEAQ (reference sequence). The CDR3 here is CASSLSLAGGPDTQYF. The CDR3 DNA reads TGTGCCAGCAGCTTAAGTCTAGCGGGGGGACCAGATACGCAGTATTTT.

Sample share makes this clonotype medium-sized. The gene calls are TRBV6-7 and TRBJ2-3; TRBD1 aligns across 8 bases. TRBV6-7 is given ORF status, its function remaining uncertain. V trimming: 7 bases; J trimming: 2 bases; junction bases outside the gene matches: 20. The CDR3 has 19 residues. The CDR3 coding sequence is TGTGCCAGCAACAATTACACACTCCGACAGGGGCCTTTCACAGATACGCAGTATTTT. It encodes CASNNYTLRQGPFTDTQYF.

This clonotype is termed medium-sized (0.01 to 0.1%). The chain combines TRBV10-3 with TRBJ2-3, with a tentative D call TRBD2 (6 bases). Trimming cost V 1 base and J 1 base, with 9 bases left between them. Germline loops: CDR1 ENHRY, CDR2 SYGVKD. This CDR3 contains 15 residues. The CDR3 coding sequence is TGTGCCATCAGTGAGTGGGGGGTCCGCACAGATACGCAGTATTTT. Its translation is CAISEWGVRTDTQYF.

The table lists this clonotype with a count of one. The chain recombines TRBV20-1 with TRBJ2-7; 9 bases fit TRBD1. V was clipped by 6 bases and J by 6 bases; unmatched bases: 9. CDR1 and CDR2 from the germline V gene are DFQATT and SNEGSKA (reference sequence). CDR3 length: 13 amino acids. The CDR3 here is CSAPGQGSGEQYF. The CDR3 bases are TGCAGTGCCCCGGGACAGGGATCGGGCGAGCAGTACTTC.